Listed below are T cell receptor beta chains from one sample, sequenced in a study of blood T cell repertoires in COVID-19. TCRdb's copy holds only in-frame clones and misses some; the assay was immunoSEQ multiplex PCR. The profile shows 450,000 to 500,000 clones, approximately 83% of them singletons. Sequencing input: peripheral blood. The receptors stem from a human donor in a cohort sampled during active COVID-19. Each CDR3 is given with its conserved first and last residue. A D gene is named only where the DNA matches it firmly. Size tells how often a clone was seen (once, few, many) or the class of an expanded clone, and some rows leave it out.

abundance	v_gene	d_gene	j_gene	CDR3nt	CDR3aa
.	TRBV9	.	TRBJ1-5	TGTGCCAGCAGCTACAGGGTGGAACAGCCCCAGCATTTT	CASSYRVEQPQHF
.	TRBV11-2	TRBD1	TRBJ1-2	TGTGCCAGCACCATTGAACAGGGGCTTATTGGCTACACCTTC	CASTIEQGLIGYTF
.	TRBV19	.	TRBJ1-5	TGTGCCAGTAGTCGCGGCGGGGGGAGCAATCAGCCCCAGCATTTT	CASSRGGGSNQPQHF
.	TRBV6-5	.	TRBJ1-1	TGTGCCAGCAGTTGGGGGGAAAACACTGAAGCTTTCTTT	CASSWGENTEAFF
.	TRBV18	.	TRBJ1-2	TGTGCCAGCTCACGAGCCGGGACTAACTATGGCTACACCTTC	CASSRAGTNYGYTF
.	TRBV5-6	.	TRBJ2-5	TGTGCCAGCAGCTTGGGACAACTGGAGACCCAGTACTTC	CASSLGQLETQYF
.	TRBV5-4	.	TRBJ2-3	TGTGCCAGCAGCTTGGCGGGGCAGGGGAGGGGAGATACGCAGTATTTT	CASSLAGQGRGDTQYF
.	TRBV11-3	.	TRBJ2-1	TGTGCCAGCAGCCTTTCCGGGAATGAGCAGTTCTTC	CASSLSGNEQFF
.	TRBV6-5	.	TRBJ1-5	TGTGCCAGCAGGGCGGGGCAGGGTAGAGGGCAGCCCCAGCATTTT	CASRAGQGRGQPQHF
.	TRBV5-4	.	TRBJ1-4	TGTGCCAGCAGCTCGCGAACGCCCGGGGGTAACGGACGGGAAAAACTGTTTTTT	CASSSRTPGGNGREKLFF
once	TRBV18	.	TRBJ2-1	TGTGCCAGCTCACGAGAGCTTGGGGGCAGCTCCTACAATGAGCAGTTCTTC	CASSRELGGSSYNEQFF
.	TRBV5-1	.	TRBJ1-2	TGCGCCAGCAGTCGAGAGGCCTACTCCTATGGCTACACCTTC	CASSREAYSYGYTF
.	TRBV19	TRBD2	TRBJ2-5	TGTGCCAGTAGTATAAACGCGGGAGTGGGAGAGACCCAGTACTTC	CASSINAGVGETQYF
.	TRBV3-1/TRBV3-2	.	TRBJ1-2	TGTGCCAGCAGCTCCCGCACTGGTAACTATGGCTACACCTTC	CASSSRTGNYGYTF
.	TRBV6-5	.	TRBJ2-4	TGTGCCAGCAGTTACTCGACGCGGCTAGCCAAAAACATTCAGTACTTC	CASSYSTRLAKNIQYF
.	TRBV27	.	TRBJ2-5	TGTGCCAGCAGAGCTAGCTCTTTGGGTGCAGAGACCCAGTACTTC	CASRASSLGAETQYF
once	TRBV27	TRBD1	TRBJ1-2	TGTGCCAGCAGTTCGGGACAGTTCCTTTATGGCTACACCTTC	CASSSGQFLYGYTF
few	TRBV7-3	.	TRBJ1-6	TGTGCCAGCAGCTTAGGTGTGGCCGGGAATTCACCCCTCCACTTT	CASSLGVAGNSPLHF
.	TRBV5-4	TRBD1	TRBJ1-1	TGTGCCAGCAGCGTGGGACAGGGGAGAGTGACTGAAGCTTTCTTT	CASSVGQGRVTEAFF
.	TRBV14	.	TRBJ2-1	TGTGCCAGCAGCGTAGCGGCCCGCCATCGGTTCTTC	CASSVAARHRFF
.	TRBV28	TRBD1	TRBJ1-4	TGTGCCAGCAGCCCCGCCGGTACAGGGGCCCTAGCTAATGAAAAACTGTTTTTT	CASSPAGTGALANEKLFF
.	TRBV7-2	TRBD2	TRBJ2-3	TGTGCCAGCAGCTTAACGACTAGCGGAGGCACAGATACGCAGTATTTT	CASSLTTSGGTDTQYF
.	TRBV7-3	.	TRBJ2-1	TGTGCCAGCAGCTTAAAAGCGGGTCTATACAATGAGCAGTTCTTC	CASSLKAGLYNEQFF